The clone carrying this TCR beta chain was seen once. The antigen remains unidentified. This record comes from a study of T cells in narcolepsy. About the study: Healthy controls were enrolled alongside patients with narcolepsy type 1 or type 2. Study-wide findings and caveats: Healthy controls reportedly lacked the autoreactive clonotypes serially found in patients' blood. Comparing one patient's CSF and blood CD4+ clonotypes highlighted HCRT- and TRIB2-specific autoreactive clonotypes.

V dropped 1 base and J dropped 5; count of bases not matched to a gene: 4. CDR1 is LGHNA, CDR2 YNFKEQ, per germline. The CDR3 is 17 amino acids. The method was immunoSEQ multiplex PCR; TCRdb's version includes in-frame clones alone and lacks a portion of them. The sample records 15,000 or so clones, over 60% being singletons. The rearrangement joins TRBV4-2 to TRBJ2-3, with 15 bases aligning to TRBD2. Sample: CD45RA- memory CD8+ T cells from PBMCs. The source is a human donor with narcolepsy. The CDR3 DNA is TGTGCCAGCAGCCAAGGGACTAGCGGGGGGGCTGGAGATACGCAGTATTTT. Translated, it gives CASSQGTSGGAGDTQYF.